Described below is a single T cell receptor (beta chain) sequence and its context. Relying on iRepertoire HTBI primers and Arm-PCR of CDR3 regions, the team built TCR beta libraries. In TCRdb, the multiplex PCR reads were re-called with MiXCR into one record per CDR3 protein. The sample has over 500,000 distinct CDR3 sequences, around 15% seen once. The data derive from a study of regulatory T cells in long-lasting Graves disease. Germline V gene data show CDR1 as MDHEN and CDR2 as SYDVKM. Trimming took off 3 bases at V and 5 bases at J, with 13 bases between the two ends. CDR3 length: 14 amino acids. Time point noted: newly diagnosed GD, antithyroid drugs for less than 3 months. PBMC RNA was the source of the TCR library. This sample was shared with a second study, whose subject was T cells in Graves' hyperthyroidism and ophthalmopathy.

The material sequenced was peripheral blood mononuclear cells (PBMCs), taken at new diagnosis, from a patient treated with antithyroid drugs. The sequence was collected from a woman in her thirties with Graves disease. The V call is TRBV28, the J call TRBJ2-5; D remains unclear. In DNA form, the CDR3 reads TGTGCCAGCAGTTTGAGGCTACAGACGGAGACCCAGTACTTC. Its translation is CASSLRLQTETQYF.